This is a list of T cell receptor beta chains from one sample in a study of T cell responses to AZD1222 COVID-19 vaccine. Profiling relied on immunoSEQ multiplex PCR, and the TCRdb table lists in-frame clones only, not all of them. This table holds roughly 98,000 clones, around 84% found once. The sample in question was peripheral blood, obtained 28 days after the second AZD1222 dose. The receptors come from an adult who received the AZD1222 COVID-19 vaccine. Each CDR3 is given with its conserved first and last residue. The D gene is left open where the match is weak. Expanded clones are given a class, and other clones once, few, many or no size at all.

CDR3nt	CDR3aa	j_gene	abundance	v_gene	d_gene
TGTGCCAGCAGCTTAGTCGGACAGGGCGGATACTACGAGCAGTACTTC	CASSLVGQGGYYEQYF	TRBJ2-7	NA	TRBV7-9	TRBD1
TGTGCCAGCAGCTTGGACCCTCGTGGGAACACTGAAGCTTTCTTT	CASSLDPRGNTEAFF	TRBJ1-1	few	TRBV7-3	NA
TGCGCCAGCACTCCTAGCGGCCGTGAGACCCAGTACTTC	CASTPSGRETQYF	TRBJ2-5	NA	TRBV10-2	TRBD2
TGCAGCGTTTGTCCCCGGCCAGATACGCAGTATTTT	CSVCPRPDTQYF	TRBJ2-3	NA	TRBV29-1	NA
TGCAGTGTGGGGGACTATGGCTACACCTTC	CSVGDYGYTF	TRBJ1-2	NA	TRBV20-1	NA
TGTGCCAGTAGTCACGCCAGGACCAGCTACGAGCAGTACTTC	CASSHARTSYEQYF	TRBJ2-7	NA	TRBV19	NA
TGTGCCAGCAGTTTGGGACAGGATTATGGCTACACCTTC	CASSLGQDYGYTF	TRBJ1-2	NA	TRBV27	TRBD1
TGTGCCAGCAGCCAACCGCCCGGCGATGAGCAGTTCTTC	CASSQPPGDEQFF	TRBJ2-1	NA	TRBV13	NA
TGTGCCAGCAGCCGCCGGAACGGCCGCACTGAAGCTTTCTTT	CASSRRNGRTEAFF	TRBJ1-1	NA	TRBV5-6	NA
TGTGCCACCAGCTATCATACGCCCGGCTCTGGAAACACCATATATTTT	CATSYHTPGSGNTIYF	TRBJ1-3	once	TRBV15	NA
TGTGCCAGCAGTACTCGAGAGAGCTCCTACGAGCAGTACTTC	CASSTRESSYEQYF	TRBJ2-7	few	TRBV11-3	NA
TGTGCCAGCAGCTTAGGACAATGGCAGGCCGGCTACACCTTC	CASSLGQWQAGYTF	TRBJ1-2	once	TRBV11-2	NA
TGCGCCAGCCTCCTCACCCCCGAAGACAGGGCGCGTCAAGAGACCCAGTACTTC	CASLLTPEDRARQETQYF	TRBJ2-5	NA	TRBV5-1	TRBD1
TGCGCCAGCAGCTTGGAGGGGACTAACTATGGCTACACCTTC	CASSLEGTNYGYTF	TRBJ1-2	NA	TRBV5-1	NA
TGTGCCAGCAGCCAAGATTTGGGGGGAAGGCGCAATGAGCAGTTCTTC	CASSQDLGGRRNEQFF	TRBJ2-1	NA	TRBV3-1/TRBV3-2	NA
TGTGCCAGCAGTTTGACAAATCTGGGATCACAGGGGGCTATTCGGGCGTATGAGCAGTACTTC	CASSLTNLGSQGAIRAYEQYF	TRBJ2-7	NA	TRBV27	TRBD1
TGTGCCAGCAGTGTTACGCAGGGGAACTATGGCTACACCTTC	CASSVTQGNYGYTF	TRBJ1-2	NA	TRBV2	NA
TGTGCCAGCAGTTACTCAACGGGGCCTGACTACAATGAGCAGTTCTTC	CASSYSTGPDYNEQFF	TRBJ2-1	NA	TRBV6-2/TRBV6-3	NA
TGTGCCAGCAGTTCAGTTGGGGGGGGCGATGAAGCTTTCTTT	CASSSVGGGDEAFF	TRBJ1-1	few	TRBV6-5	NA
TGTGCCACCGGGAAATTGGGCAATCAGCCCCAGCATTTT	CATGKLGNQPQHF	TRBJ1-5	once	TRBV19	NA
TGTGCTAGTGAAACGGCGGTCGAGCAGTTCTTC	CASETAVEQFF	TRBJ2-1	NA	TRBV12-5	NA
TGCGCCAGCAGCTTGGGCGCGGGAATGGAGACCCAGTACTTC	CASSLGAGMETQYF	TRBJ2-5	NA	TRBV5-1	NA
TGTGCCACCAGCATCCTTGGGGAGCTGTTTTTT	CATSILGELFF	TRBJ2-2	once	TRBV15	NA
TGTGCCAGCAGGGGACTGCCTCCCACAGATACGCAGTATTTT	CASRGLPPTDTQYF	TRBJ2-3	NA	TRBV6-5	NA
TGTGCCAGCAGCCTGGGCTCGAGCTCCTACGAGCAGTACTTC	CASSLGSSSYEQYF	TRBJ2-7	few	TRBV11-3	NA
TGTGCCAGTAGTATAAGTCCGGGGACGGGAACTGAAGCTTTCTTT	CASSISPGTGTEAFF	TRBJ1-1	NA	TRBV19	NA
TGTGCCAGCAGCCAAGCCGACAGCCTACATGGCTACACCTTC	CASSQADSLHGYTF	TRBJ1-2	NA	TRBV3-1/TRBV3-2	NA
TGTGCTAGTGGCCCCGGGACAGTGACCGGGGAGCTGTTTTTT	CASGPGTVTGELFF	TRBJ2-2	NA	TRBV12-5	TRBD1
TGTGCCAGCTCACCAAGTGAGAGGACTATCCGAGGGGCTTTCTTT	CASSPSERTIRGAFF	TRBJ1-1	NA	TRBV18	NA
TGTGCCAGCAGTGAAACTCAGCGGGGGGGCCTCGCCCTCAGTTACGAGCAGTACTTC	CASSETQRGGLALSYEQYF	TRBJ2-7	NA	TRBV6-1	TRBD2
TGCGCCAGCAGCCAAGATGTTCGAGGGAACGGCTACACCTTC	CASSQDVRGNGYTF	TRBJ1-2	once	TRBV4-3	NA
TGTGCCAGCAGACCCGGACAGACCTACGAGCAGTACTTC	CASRPGQTYEQYF	TRBJ2-7	NA	TRBV6-5	NA
TGTGCCACCAGCAATCACCCGATAAGGACTGGGGCCAACGTCCTGACTTTC	CATSNHPIRTGANVLTF	TRBJ2-6	NA	TRBV15	NA
TGTGCCAGCAGTGACGGGCGGGGAAATAATGAAAAACTGTTTTTT	CASSDGRGNNEKLFF	TRBJ1-4	NA	TRBV2	NA
TGTGCCACCAGCAACCGAGTAGGGGAAGATACGCAGTATTTT	CATSNRVGEDTQYF	TRBJ2-3	NA	TRBV15	NA
TGTGCCAGCAGCGAGGGGGCTGTGAACACTGAAGCTTTCTTT	CASSEGAVNTEAFF	TRBJ1-1	NA	TRBV3-1/TRBV3-2	TRBD1
TGTGCCTGGAGTTACACCGGGGCCTATTACGAGCAGTACTTC	CAWSYTGAYYEQYF	TRBJ2-7	NA	TRBV30	NA
TGTGCCAGTAAGAACTGGGAGAATGAGCAGTTCTTC	CASKNWENEQFF	TRBJ2-1	NA	TRBV19	NA
TGTGCCAGCAGTGACCCCGGGACAGGCCAGAAGCAGCCCCAGCATTTT	CASSDPGTGQKQPQHF	TRBJ1-5	NA	TRBV6-4	TRBD1
TGTGCCAGCAGCTTAAGAGGAGAGACCCAGTACTTC	CASSLRGETQYF	TRBJ2-5	NA	TRBV7-6	NA
TGTGCCAGCAGCTGGAAGAGATGGGAGAACACTGAAGCTTTCTTT	CASSWKRWENTEAFF	TRBJ1-1	NA	TRBV7-2	NA
TGTGCCACCAGTGGCGCAGGACAGGGTCTCACAGATACGCAGTATTTT	CATSGAGQGLTDTQYF	TRBJ2-3	NA	TRBV24-1	TRBD1
TGTGCCAGCAGCGTAGGGGCGTTGTTAGGACCCCTCCACTTT	CASSVGALLGPLHF	TRBJ1-6	NA	TRBV9	NA
TGTGCCAGCAGCTCGTCCGGGACAGATGGTCAGCCCCAGCATTTT	CASSSSGTDGQPQHF	TRBJ1-5	NA	TRBV7-2	TRBD1
TGTGCCAGCTCACGAGGGGGAAGCACAGATACGCAGTATTTT	CASSRGGSTDTQYF	TRBJ2-3	NA	TRBV18	NA
TGTGCCAGCAGCTTGAGTTCTGAGACAGGGTGGTACGAGCAGTACTTC	CASSLSSETGWYEQYF	TRBJ2-7	NA	TRBV5-6	TRBD1
TGTGCCAGCAGAGAGAGCCCCCAGGGGAACTACGAGCAGTACTTC	CASRESPQGNYEQYF	TRBJ2-7	NA	TRBV2	NA
TGTGCCAGCAGCCAAAGATTTGGTAGCTCCTACGAGCAGTACTTC	CASSQRFGSSYEQYF	TRBJ2-7	NA	TRBV3-1/TRBV3-2	NA
TGTGCCTGGAGTGGAGCCAACAGGAGCTACAATGAGCAGTTCTTC	CAWSGANRSYNEQFF	TRBJ2-1	NA	TRBV30	NA
TGTGCCAGCAGCCCCCGGACAGGTGAGGGTTCCACTGAAGCTTTCTTT	CASSPRTGEGSTEAFF	TRBJ1-1	NA	TRBV7-8	TRBD1